Listed below are T cell receptor beta chains from one sample, sequenced in a study of spatial heterogeneity in lung cancer. TCRdb reanalysed the 5' RACE reads using MiXCR and keeps one entry per CDR3 protein. The sample shows tens of thousands of distinct CDR3 sequences, around 5.2% of them seen only once. The sequencing here drew on PBMCs, taken at surgery. These receptors all stem from a male donor with early-stage non-small cell lung cancer. CDR3s include the opening cysteine and the closing phenylalanine or tryptophan. D genes are given only for firm matches. Where a row states a size, it is once, few, many or the class of an expanded clone; other rows omit it.

D: NA
size: many
V: TRBV11-2
J: TRBJ1-2
DNA: TGTGCCAGCAGCTTAGGTCATTTCTATGGCTACACCTTC
CDR3: CASSLGHFYGYTF

D: NA
size: many
V: TRBV24-1
J: TRBJ2-1
DNA: TGTGCCACCAGTGGGGCCAGGGATTCCTACAATGAGCAGTTCTTC
CDR3: CATSGARDSYNEQFF

D: TRBD1
size: many
V: TRBV29-1
J: TRBJ1-1
DNA: TGCAGCGTGGAGGGGGACAGCTTATACAACACTGAAGCTTTCTTT
CDR3: CSVEGDSLYNTEAFF

D: TRBD2
size: many
V: TRBV20-1
J: TRBJ2-2
DNA: TGCAGTGCTGCCTGGGGGAGCGGGAGTATCACCGGGGAGCTGTTTTTT
CDR3: CSAAWGSGSITGELFF

D: NA
size: many
V: TRBV7-2
J: TRBJ2-7
DNA: TGTGCCAGCAGCTTAGGGTTGGGGTACGAGCAGTACTTC
CDR3: CASSLGLGYEQYF

D: TRBD2
size: many
V: TRBV7-2
J: TRBJ2-1
DNA: TGTGCCAGCAGCATCGGGACTAGCTCCTACAATGAGCAGTTCTTC
CDR3: CASSIGTSSYNEQFF

D: NA
size: many
V: TRBV7-2
J: TRBJ2-5
DNA: TGTGCCAGCAGCCCCGCCGGGACCGGGGTACAAGAGACCCAGTACTTC
CDR3: CASSPAGTGVQETQYF

D: NA
size: few
V: TRBV4-1
J: TRBJ2-3
DNA: TGCGCCAGCAGCCAAGTAGTAGGGGGTAAAGATACGCAGTATTTT
CDR3: CASSQVVGGKDTQYF

D: TRBD2
size: many
V: TRBV3-1
J: TRBJ2-1
DNA: TGTGCCAGCAGCCAAGAATATAGCGGGAGGGCCGGTGAGCAGTTCTTC
CDR3: CASSQEYSGRAGEQFF

D: NA
size: many
V: TRBV3-1
J: TRBJ2-7
DNA: TGTGCCAGCAGCCAAGATGGGCGGGACAACGAGCAGTACTTC
CDR3: CASSQDGRDNEQYF

D: NA
size: many
V: TRBV11-2
J: TRBJ2-7
DNA: TGTGCCAGCAGCTTAGACCGGGCCGGCTCCTACGAGCAGTACTTC
CDR3: CASSLDRAGSYEQYF

D: NA
size: many
V: TRBV6-5
J: TRBJ2-3
DNA: TGTGCCAGCAGTTACTCGGGGCTAGCAGATAACACAGATACGCAGTATTTT
CDR3: CASSYSGLADNTDTQYF

D: NA
size: NA
V: TRBV2
J: TRBJ2-2
DNA: TGTGCCAGCAGTCCACGGACCGGAGACGGGGAGCTGTTTTTT
CDR3: CASSPRTGDGELFF

D: NA
size: NA
V: TRBV20-1
J: TRBJ1-1
DNA: TGCAGTGCTGAGAGGGGGTTCACTGAAGCTTTCTTT
CDR3: CSAERGFTEAFF

D: NA
size: many
V: TRBV11-2
J: TRBJ1-1
DNA: TGTGCCAGCAGCGCCGACAGGAACACTGAAGCTTTCTTT
CDR3: CASSADRNTEAFF

D: NA
size: many
V: TRBV4-1
J: TRBJ2-3
DNA: TGCGCCAGCAGCCAAGACTCACTCGGCGGAGCTAGCACAGATACGCAGTATTTT
CDR3: CASSQDSLGGASTDTQYF

D: TRBD1
size: many
V: TRBV20-1
J: TRBJ2-7
DNA: TGCAGTGCTAAATCGGACAGGGACGGCGAGCAGTACTTC
CDR3: CSAKSDRDGEQYF

D: NA
size: many
V: TRBV10-3
J: TRBJ2-1
DNA: TGTGCCATCAGTGAGTCGACTCCTCCCTCCTACAATGAGCAGTTCTTC
CDR3: CAISESTPPSYNEQFF

D: NA
size: many
V: TRBV7-9
J: TRBJ1-1
DNA: TGTGCCAGCAGCGGGGTGGGACGGAACACTGAAGCTTTCTTT
CDR3: CASSGVGRNTEAFF

D: TRBD2
size: NA
V: TRBV7-9
J: TRBJ2-1
DNA: TGTGCCAGCAGCTTAGGAACGGGGACTAGATCTAGGGGTGAGCAGTTCTTC
CDR3: CASSLGTGTRSRGEQFF

D: NA
size: many
V: TRBV20-1
J: TRBJ2-5
DNA: TGCAGTGCTGGGCAGCTGGGGGCGCGAGGAGAGACCCAGTACTTC
CDR3: CSAGQLGARGETQYF

D: NA
size: many
V: TRBV20-1
J: TRBJ2-7
DNA: TGCAGTGCTGGCAAGGGGAGCTACGAGCAGTACTTC
CDR3: CSAGKGSYEQYF

D: NA
size: many
V: TRBV20-1
J: TRBJ1-1
DNA: TGCAGTGCTATCCCTCTAGGGTGGCAAGGCACTGAAGCTTTCTTT
CDR3: CSAIPLGWQGTEAFF

D: NA
size: many
V: TRBV10-2
J: TRBJ1-5
DNA: TGCGCCAGCAGTTCCCTCCAGGGCGGACAGCCCCAGCATTTT
CDR3: CASSSLQGGQPQHF

D: NA
size: many
V: TRBV29-1
J: TRBJ1-1
DNA: TGCAGCGTCACCGGACAGTTTAACACTGAAGCTTTCTTT
CDR3: CSVTGQFNTEAFF

D: NA
size: few
V: TRBV5-1
J: TRBJ2-6
DNA: TGCGCCAGCACCCCTCAGACCGGGGCCAACGTCCTGACTTTC
CDR3: CASTPQTGANVLTF

D: TRBD2
size: NA
V: TRBV27
J: TRBJ2-5
DNA: TGTGCCAGCTCCCCCAACCCCACTAGCGGAAAAGAGACCCAGTACTTC
CDR3: CASSPNPTSGKETQYF

D: NA
size: many
V: TRBV4-2
J: TRBJ1-1
DNA: TGTGCCAGCAGCCAAGATCCTCAAAGTGGGTGGACTTTCTTT
CDR3: CASSQDPQSGWTFF

D: NA
size: many
V: TRBV6-2/TRBV6-3
J: TRBJ2-7
DNA: TGTGCCAGCAGTTACTCGCTGATCGTCAGAGGCTACGAGCAGTACTTC
CDR3: CASSYSLIVRGYEQYF

D: TRBD1
size: many
V: TRBV11-2
J: TRBJ2-3
DNA: TGTGCCAGCAGCAAACGGACAGGGAGTGGCACAGATACGCAGTATTTT
CDR3: CASSKRTGSGTDTQYF

D: TRBD1
size: few
V: TRBV2
J: TRBJ1-4
DNA: TGTGCCAGCACTGGGACAGGGAACGAAAAACTGTTTTTT
CDR3: CASTGTGNEKLFF

D: NA
size: many
V: TRBV15
J: TRBJ2-3
DNA: TGTGCCACCAGCAGAGATTCCAGGGGGGCAGATACGCAGTATTTT
CDR3: CATSRDSRGADTQYF

D: NA
size: many
V: TRBV12-3/TRBV12-4
J: TRBJ2-7
DNA: TGTGCCAGCAGGGGAACAGGGATAGCGCAGTACTTC
CDR3: CASRGTGIAQYF

D: TRBD1
size: many
V: TRBV7-9
J: TRBJ2-7
DNA: TGTGCCAGCAGCTATGACAGGGATCGCTCCTACGAGCAGTACTTC
CDR3: CASSYDRDRSYEQYF

D: NA
size: many
V: TRBV4-3
J: TRBJ2-5
DNA: TGCGCCAGCAGCCAAGAAGGAGAGACCCAGTACTTC
CDR3: CASSQEGETQYF

D: NA
size: many
V: TRBV10-1
J: TRBJ2-7
DNA: TGCGCCAGCAGTGACGGAATCTCTCTCGAGCAGTACTTC
CDR3: CASSDGISLEQYF

D: NA
size: many
V: TRBV9
J: TRBJ2-1
DNA: TGTGCCAGCAGTCTCGATCGGTACAATGAGCAGTTCTTC
CDR3: CASSLDRYNEQFF

D: NA
size: many
V: TRBV6-2/TRBV6-3
J: TRBJ2-5
DNA: TGTGCCAGCAGTATCCTGACAGCTGCCCAAGAGACCCAGTACTTC
CDR3: CASSILTAAQETQYF

D: TRBD2
size: many
V: TRBV12-3/TRBV12-4
J: TRBJ2-1
DNA: TGTGCCAGCAGTCCGACTAGCGGGAGTATTAATGAGCAGTTCTTC
CDR3: CASSPTSGSINEQFF

D: TRBD2
size: many
V: TRBV9
J: TRBJ2-7
DNA: TGTGCCAGCAGCGTAGGACTAGCAGCGGGTCACATTTACGAGCAGTACTTC
CDR3: CASSVGLAAGHIYEQYF

D: NA
size: many
V: TRBV11-2
J: TRBJ2-3
DNA: TGTGCCAGCAGCTTAACGGGGGCCACAGATACGCAGTATTTT
CDR3: CASSLTGATDTQYF

D: NA
size: many
V: TRBV15
J: TRBJ2-7
DNA: TGTGCCACCAGCAGAGATCCTCACGGGTCCTACGAGCAGTACTTC
CDR3: CATSRDPHGSYEQYF

D: NA
size: NA
V: TRBV15
J: TRBJ2-5
DNA: TGTGCCACCAGCAGAGCGGGAGACCAAGAGACCCAGTACTTC
CDR3: CATSRAGDQETQYF

D: NA
size: many
V: TRBV4-1
J: TRBJ2-5
DNA: TGCGCCAGCAGCCCTTCCGGACTAGGGGGTGAGACCCAGTACTTC
CDR3: CASSPSGLGGETQYF

D: TRBD2
size: few
V: TRBV7-2
J: TRBJ2-1
DNA: TGTGCCAGCAGCTCCTCCTCTAGCGGGTTTAATGAGCAGTTCTTC
CDR3: CASSSSSSGFNEQFF

D: TRBD2
size: few
V: TRBV29-1
J: TRBJ2-2
DNA: TGCAGCGTGGCCGGGACTAGCGGGAGGGACACCGGGGAGCTGTTTTTT
CDR3: CSVAGTSGRDTGELFF

D: NA
size: NA
V: TRBV20-1
J: TRBJ1-2
DNA: TGCAGTGTAGACCGCCAGGACTATGGCTACACCTTC
CDR3: CSVDRQDYGYTF

D: TRBD2
size: NA
V: TRBV30
J: TRBJ2-1
DNA: TGTGCCTGGAGCCCCATGACTAGCGGGTACAATGAGCAGTTCTTC
CDR3: CAWSPMTSGYNEQFF

D: TRBD2
size: many
V: TRBV19
J: TRBJ2-1
DNA: TGTGCCAGTAGTATACGACTAGCGGGAGGCAATGAGCAGTTCTTC
CDR3: CASSIRLAGGNEQFF

D: NA
size: many
V: TRBV20-1
J: TRBJ2-7
DNA: TGCAGTGCTCACTCCTCCGACTCCGGGTATCGGTACTTC
CDR3: CSAHSSDSGYRYF

D: NA
size: many
V: TRBV4-1
J: TRBJ2-2
DNA: TGCGCCAGCAGCCAAGATTATAGCACCGGGGAGCTGTTTTTT
CDR3: CASSQDYSTGELFF

D: NA
size: many
V: TRBV7-7
J: TRBJ2-5
DNA: TGTGCTAGCAGCTTAGGAACACCTGTTGGGGGCGCGGAGACCCAGTACTTC
CDR3: CASSLGTPVGGAETQYF

D: TRBD2
size: few
V: TRBV7-2
J: TRBJ2-3
DNA: TGTGCCAGCAGCCCAAAGACTAGCGGGGCAACAGATACGCAGTATTTT
CDR3: CASSPKTSGATDTQYF

D: NA
size: many
V: TRBV24-1
J: TRBJ2-4
DNA: TGTGCCACCAGTGATTTGTCCCTAAACATTCAGTACTTC
CDR3: CATSDLSLNIQYF

D: TRBD2
size: many
V: TRBV11-2
J: TRBJ2-7
DNA: TGTGCCAGCAGCGATAGCGGGAGGGCCGACGAGCAGTACTTC
CDR3: CASSDSGRADEQYF

D: NA
size: many
V: TRBV2
J: TRBJ1-5
DNA: TGTGCCAGCAGTGTAGCAGGGTTGGTTCAGCCCCAGCATTTT
CDR3: CASSVAGLVQPQHF

D: TRBD2
size: many
V: TRBV9
J: TRBJ2-1
DNA: TGTGCCAGCAGCGTAGGGACTAGTTCCTACAATGAGCAGTTCTTC
CDR3: CASSVGTSSYNEQFF